The present T cell receptor beta chain was sequenced within a study of spatial heterogeneity in lung cancer. Study details: Each time, sequencing found more beta-chain sequences than alpha-chain sequences.

Time point reported: sample taken at primary tumor resection. Samples came from 70 to 80 TRACERx patients with untreated early-stage lung cancer. Unsorted whole RNA samples from tumor, nontumor lung or frozen PBMC were sequenced. In the library, each TCR cDNA molecule bore its own unique molecular identifier. TCRdb ran MiXCR on the 5' RACE reads and lists one entry per CDR3 protein. The sample consists of 20,000 to 25,000 distinct CDR3 sequences, 3% to 3.5% of them appearing once. J was trimmed by 3 bases and V by 6 bases; bases with no gene match: 6. Germline loops: CDR1 SGHTA, CDR2 FQGNSA. The CDR3 extends over 17 amino acids.

This TCR came from a female donor with early-stage non-small cell lung cancer. The rearrangement links TRBV7-2 to TRBJ2-2; 14 nucleotides agree with TRBD2. Sequencing used PBMCs, obtained at surgery. The DNA of the CDR3 is TGTGCCAGCAGAGCGGGACTAGCGGGGGCACACACCGGGGAGCTGTTTTTT. Protein product: CASRAGLAGAHTGELFF.